The rows below give T cell receptor beta chains drawn from one sample of a study of blood T cell repertoires in COVID-19. Profiling relied on immunoSEQ multiplex PCR, and the TCRdb table lists in-frame clones only, not all of them. The table has about 430,000 clones, 85% to 90% seen once; the top ten hold 0.9% to 1%. The sample taken for sequencing was PBMCs or T cells enriched from blood (not recorded which). These receptors came from a woman in her thirties with acute COVID-19. Both conserved end residues are part of each CDR3. Fields, in order: J gene, V gene, clone size, D gene, CDR3 DNA, CDR3 protein. A D gene is named only where the DNA matches it firmly. Not every row has a clone size; where given, it reads once, few, many or a size class.

TRBJ1-1,TRBV5-6,-,TRBD1,TGTGCCAGCAGCTACGGGACAGGAGGGTTAACTGAAGCTTTCTTT,CASSYGTGGLTEAFF
TRBJ2-3,TRBV6-4,many,-,TGTGCCAGCAGTGACTCAGCCACAGATACGCAGTATTTT,CASSDSATDTQYF
TRBJ1-1,TRBV18,-,-,TGTGCCAGCACAGGACAAATGAACACTGAAGCTTTCTTT,CASTGQMNTEAFF
TRBJ1-1,TRBV5-6,-,-,TGTGCCAGCAGCTTGGGACAGCCGAACACTGAAGCTTTCTTT,CASSLGQPNTEAFF
TRBJ1-6,TRBV27,-,TRBD1,TGTGCCAGCAGTTTGACTGGGACAGGCGTGTTGGCACCCCTCCACTTT,CASSLTGTGVLAPLHF
TRBJ1-1,TRBV6-5,-,TRBD1,TGTGCCAGCAGTTACCAAGGGACAGGGGGCACTGAAGCTTTCTTT,CASSYQGTGGTEAFF
TRBJ2-1,TRBV9,-,-,TGTGCCAGCAGTATGGAGGAGATTGAGCAGTTCTTC,CASSMEEIEQFF
TRBJ1-1,TRBV28,-,-,TGTGCCAGCAGTTTGCCCGGGGGCACTGAAGCTTTCTTT,CASSLPGGTEAFF
TRBJ1-1,TRBV5-1,-,-,TGCGCCAGCAGCTTTGGCGGGGGCGCGACGAACACTGAAGCTTTCTTT,CASSFGGGATNTEAFF
TRBJ2-7,TRBV27,-,TRBD1,TGTGCCAGCAGCGAGACAGGGAGAGCTTTTTGGTACGAGCAGTACTTC,CASSETGRAFWYEQYF
TRBJ1-2,TRBV10-3,-,TRBD1,TGTGCCATCAGTGAGTCGGGGACAGGGGGTTCCTATGGCTACACCTTC,CAISESGTGGSYGYTF
TRBJ2-1,TRBV25-1,once,TRBD1,TGTGCCAGCAGTGAATATCGGCAGGGGGCCAATGAGCAGTTCTTC,CASSEYRQGANEQFF
TRBJ2-5,TRBV6-5,-,-,TGTGCCAGCCCCGAGGACTATGGTTACGGATTGACCCAGTACTTC,CASPEDYGYGLTQYF
TRBJ2-7,TRBV27,-,-,TGTGCCAGCAGTCCCACACGGAGCTCCTACGAGCAGTACTTC,CASSPTRSSYEQYF
TRBJ2-3,TRBV7-7,-,TRBD2,TGTGCCAGCAGCCCACAATGGACTAGCGGGGGGGTGCCAGATACGCAGTATTTT,CASSPQWTSGGVPDTQYF
TRBJ1-1,TRBV7-3,-,-,TGTGCCAGCAGCTTGACGTCTCAGGGCACTGAAGCTTTCTTT,CASSLTSQGTEAFF
TRBJ1-1,TRBV7-9,-,-,TGTGCCAGCAGACCCACAGGGAGTGGGAACACTGAAGCTTTCTTT,CASRPTGSGNTEAFF
TRBJ2-2,TRBV7-2,-,TRBD1,TGTGCCAGCCAAAGGACAGGGGCGAACACCGGGGAGCTGTTTTTT,CASQRTGANTGELFF
TRBJ1-5,TRBV6-6,-,TRBD1,TGTGCCAGCAGTCAGGTTCCGGGACAGGGAAGCCGGCAGCCCCAGCATTTT,CASSQVPGQGSRQPQHF
TRBJ1-5,TRBV4-3,once,-,TGCGCCAGCAGCCAAAAATTGGAGGGCAATCAGCCCCAGCATTTT,CASSQKLEGNQPQHF
TRBJ2-1,TRBV30,-,-,TGTGCCTGGAGTGTAACGCAGTACAATGAGCAGTTCTTC,CAWSVTQYNEQFF
TRBJ2-7,TRBV2,-,-,TGTGCCAGCGGGCAGGGCTCCTACGAGCAGTACTTC,CASGQGSYEQYF
TRBJ1-2,TRBV19,-,-,TGTGCCAGTAGTATCACGAGGGACTATGGCTACACCTTC,CASSITRDYGYTF
TRBJ2-7,TRBV3-1/TRBV3-2,-,TRBD1,TGTGCCAGCAGCCTCGACAGGGGTTGGGACGAGCAGTACTTC,CASSLDRGWDEQYF
TRBJ2-1,TRBV25-1,-,-,TGTGCCAGCAGACGACCCGGGACTCTTGGAGGTGAGCAGTTCTTC,CASRRPGTLGGEQFF
TRBJ1-1,TRBV19,-,TRBD1,TGTGCCAGTAGTCTCCACAGGGGATCTGAAGCTTTCTTT,CASSLHRGSEAFF
TRBJ1-1,TRBV5-1,-,-,TGCGCCAGCAGCTTACAGGGGAACACTGAAGCTTTCTTT,CASSLQGNTEAFF
TRBJ1-4,TRBV7-3,-,TRBD1,TGTGCCAGCAGCTTAACGCTGCCGACAGGGGGCGGAGGGGATGCAACTAATGAAAAACTGTTTTTT,CASSLTLPTGGGGDATNEKLFF
TRBJ1-6,TRBV5-1,-,-,TGCGCCAGCAGCTTGGACAGCTATTCACCCCTCCACTTT,CASSLDSYSPLHF
TRBJ1-6,TRBV7-2,-,TRBD1,TGTGCCAGCAGCTTAGATCGGGACAGTTATTCACCCCTCCACTTT,CASSLDRDSYSPLHF
TRBJ1-1,TRBV4-1,-,-,TGCGCCAGCAGCCACGCCTCAGGAGGCACTGAAGCTTTCTTT,CASSHASGGTEAFF
TRBJ2-7,TRBV19,-,-,TGTGCCAGTAGTCTTTTACTGACAGCGTCCTACGAGCAGTACTTC,CASSLLLTASYEQYF
TRBJ2-1,TRBV3-1/TRBV3-2,-,-,TGTGCCAGCCGAAACAGCTACAATGAGCAGTTCTTC,CASRNSYNEQFF
TRBJ1-1,TRBV24-1,-,-,TGTGCCACCAGTAGTACAGGGCGCACTGAAGCTTTCTTT,CATSSTGRTEAFF
TRBJ1-2,TRBV20-1,-,-,TGCAGTGCCGACGGAGCCTATGGCTACACCTTC,CSADGAYGYTF
TRBJ1-4,TRBV10-1,-,-,TGCGCCAGCAGTGAGTCGTCGGGGATTAATGAAAAACTGTTTTTT,CASSESSGINEKLFF
TRBJ1-2,TRBV7-9,-,TRBD1,TGTGCCAGCAGCTTAGCGCCCCCCGGGACAGGATTTCTTTCTGGTGGCTACACCTTC,CASSLAPPGTGFLSGGYTF
TRBJ1-2,TRBV6-2/TRBV6-3,-,TRBD1,TGTGCCAGCAGTTACTCAGGGGGCGCCGACTATGGCTACACCTTC,CASSYSGGADYGYTF
TRBJ1-1,TRBV11-2,-,TRBD1,TGTGCCAGCAGCTTCCCGACAGGGGGCGCGGACACTGAAGCTTTCTTT,CASSFPTGGADTEAFF
TRBJ2-5,TRBV25-1,-,TRBD1,TGTGCCAGCAGTGACAGGGGGCGGGAGACCCAGTACTTC,CASSDRGRETQYF
TRBJ1-6,TRBV3-1/TRBV3-2,-,-,TGTGCCAGCAGCCAAGATTCCCGAGGTTGGCACTTT,CASSQDSRGWHF
TRBJ1-2,TRBV5-4,-,TRBD1,TGTGCCAGCAGCTCGGGACAGATTAACTATGGCTACACCTTC,CASSSGQINYGYTF
TRBJ2-2,TRBV5-1,-,TRBD2,TGCGCCAGCAGCTTGATCGCGGGGGGCCACACCGGGGAGCTGTTTTTT,CASSLIAGGHTGELFF
TRBJ1-2,TRBV28,-,TRBD1,TGTGCCAGCAGCTTTCGACAGGGGATCTATGGCTACACCTTC,CASSFRQGIYGYTF
TRBJ2-7,TRBV5-1,-,-,TGCGCCAGCAGGCTAGGCCCCCCCTACGAGCAGTACTTC,CASRLGPPYEQYF
TRBJ2-1,TRBV20-1,once,-,TGCAGTGCTAGTCTGTTAACTAACGAGCAGTTCTTC,CSASLLTNEQFF
TRBJ1-3,TRBV7-2,-,-,TGTGCCAGCAGCCCGGGGGGGGTGGATGGAAACACCATATATTTT,CASSPGGVDGNTIYF
TRBJ1-2,TRBV12-3/TRBV12-4,-,-,TGTGCCAGCAGCCCCCGTCTTAGTGACTACACCTTC,CASSPRLSDYTF
TRBJ2-2,TRBV7-2,-,TRBD2,TGTGCCAGCACCCTCCTAGCGGGGGGGGACACCGGGGAGCTGTTTTTT,CASTLLAGGDTGELFF
TRBJ1-2,TRBV2,-,TRBD1,TGTGCCAGCAGAACAGGGGGCCTTTGGTATGGCTACACCTTC,CASRTGGLWYGYTF
TRBJ1-1,TRBV11-3,-,-,TGTGCCAGCAGCTTGAGCCTGAACACTGAAGCTTTCTTT,CASSLSLNTEAFF
TRBJ2-1,TRBV7-2,-,-,TGTGCCAGCAGCCCCCGCGCGACTAGAAACAATGAGCAGTTCTTC,CASSPRATRNNEQFF
TRBJ2-3,TRBV19,-,TRBD2,TGTGCCAGTAGTATTACGACTAGCGGGGGACTCACAGATACGCAGTATTTT,CASSITTSGGLTDTQYF
TRBJ2-5,TRBV7-8,-,TRBD1,TGTGCCAGCAGCTCAGGACAGGGTTCGACCCAGTACTTC,CASSSGQGSTQYF
TRBJ2-7,TRBV5-1,-,TRBD1,TGCGCCAGCAAGGGGACAGGGACTCCGGGCGAGCAGTACTTC,CASKGTGTPGEQYF
TRBJ1-4,TRBV24-1,-,-,TGTGCCACCAGTGAAGGGGACTCAAATGAAAAACTGTTTTTT,CATSEGDSNEKLFF
TRBJ2-5,TRBV24-1,-,-,TGTGCCACCCGCAGGGGAGGGGTTGGAGAGACCCAGTACTTC,CATRRGGVGETQYF
TRBJ2-7,TRBV7-3,-,TRBD1,TGTGCCAGCAGCTTAGGGACAGAGAACTACGAGCAGTACTTC,CASSLGTENYEQYF
TRBJ2-2,TRBV19,once,-,TGTGCCAGTAGTATAGACAGGGTGCTGCCCGGGGAGCTGTTTTTT,CASSIDRVLPGELFF